These 31 T cell receptor beta chains were all obtained from the same sample, sequenced in a study of T cells in Graves' hyperthyroidism and ophthalmopathy (dated by TCRdb to about 2019). Preparation of the library involved multiplex PCR. Sequencing used an Illumina HiSeq 2000. TCR beta CDR3 regions were amplified from RNA transcripts. The first round of RT-PCR for the TCR CDR3 was performed with the HTBI primer set and the Qiagen OneStep RT-PCR kit. Using fastp at Q25 and MiXCR, TCRdb reprocessed the public reads and kept productive beta chains. Here each entry gathers all rows of one CDR3 protein and keeps the most common genes and DNA. The sample table records about 510,000 distinct CDR3 sequences; around 43% of these occur just once. The ten largest clones represent 44% of the sample. Material for sequencing was peripheral blood or thyroid tissue (not recorded which). These receptors were collected from an adult woman with Graves' disease, either hyperthyroidism or ophthalmopathy (not recorded which).

This clonotype appeared many times. The V gene is TRBV20-1, the J gene TRBJ2-7; 13 nucleotides match TRBD2. CDR1 and CDR2 from the germline V gene are DFQATT and SNEGSKA (reference sequence). The junction had 7 bases not matched to a gene; V was cut back by 5 bases and J by 6 bases. There are 14 residues in the CDR3. In DNA form, the CDR3 reads TGCAGTGCTGATACGACTAGCGGGAGGAGCGAGCAGTACTTC. This sequence encodes CSADTTSGRSEQYF.

The gene calls are TRBV4-3 and TRBJ1-1; D is ambiguous. Germline CDR1 and CDR2: LGHNA and YSLEER. CDR3 length: 14 amino acids. V gave up 0 bases and J gave up 2 bases, with 7 bases separating them. CDR3 loop: CASSQDDTNTEAFF. CDR3 bases: TGCGCCAGCAGCCAAGATGACACTAACACTGAAGCTTTCTTT.

This clonotype was seen a few times. This chain links TRBV28 with TRBJ2-5, with a tentative D call TRBD2 (5 bases). Germline loops: CDR1 MDHEN, CDR2 SYDVKM. Trimming removed 7 bases from V and 2 bases from J, with 11 bases in between. The length of the CDR3 is 13 residues. This CDR3 reads CASIQGGQETQYF. The CDR3 DNA reads as TGTGCCAGCATTCAAGGCGGGCAAGAGACCCAGTACTTC.

This chain links TRBV20-1 with TRBJ1-2; perhaps TRBD1 as D (5 bases). Germline values: CDR1 DFQATT, CDR2 SNEGSKA (reference sequence). Trimming stripped 6 bases from V and 8 bases from J, with 16 bases between. This CDR3 contains 12 residues. The CDR3 loop reads CSAPREGLGYTF. The CDR3 DNA sequence: TGCAGTGCCCCTCGAGAGGGGCTCGGCTACACCTTC.

Turning to this clonotype: This could be a read error, since a much larger clone is one nucleotide away. The CDR3 DNA reads TGTGCCAGCAATCTGAAGGACAGGATGTACGAGCAGTACTTC. It yields the protein CASNLKDRMYEQYF. The genes are TRBV2 and TRBJ2-7; 7 bases are a match to TRBD1. In germline, CDR1 is SNHLY, CDR2 FYNNEI. Germline trimming cut 7 bases from V and 4 bases from J; bases unmatched to any gene: 10. This CDR3 spans 14 amino acids.

This clonotype showed up just a few times. V is TRBV2 and J is TRBJ1-5, with a weak D call TRBD1 (5 bases). Trimming pared 11 bases from V and 4 bases from J, leaving 15 bases between. The CDR3 extends over 13 amino acids. CDR1 is SNHLY, CDR2 FYNNEI, per germline. CDR3 protein: CACTPGPNQPQHF. CDR3 nucleotide sequence: TGTGCCTGTACACCGGGGCCGAATCAGCCCCAGCATTTT.

This clonotype was recorded once. The J gene is TRBJ2-7, the V gene TRBV10-3, with a weak D call TRBD2 (6 bases). Germline V gene data show CDR1 as ENHRY and CDR2 as SYGVKD. The CDR3 sequence is 11 residues long. V lost 11 bases to trimming and J lost 3 bases, with 11 bases between them. CDR3 sequence: CASGGNYEQYF. The CDR3 DNA is TGTGCCTCCGGGGGAAACTACGAGCAGTACTTC.

The chain carries TRBV4-3 and TRBJ2-7, with 8 nucleotides matching TRBD2. In germline, CDR1 is LGHNA, CDR2 YSLEER. V trimming: 1 base; J trimming: 6 bases; junction bases outside the gene matches: 8. The CDR3 sequence is 15 residues long. The CDR3 DNA sequence: TGCGCCAGCAGCCAAGGGGATAGCGGGGCCGGCGAGCAGTACTTC. Translation: CASSQGDSGAGEQYF.

This clonotype was recorded a few times. This rearrangement joins TRBV29-1 to TRBJ1-2; possible D gene TRBD1, 5 bases. Per the germline V gene, CDR1 is SQVTM and CDR2 is ANQGSEA. Trimming took off 6 bases at V and 6 bases at J, with 17 bases between the two ends. CDR3 length: 13 residues. This CDR3 reads CSVLSPGDDGYTF. CDR3 DNA sequence: TGCAGCGTCCTCAGCCCCGGGGACGATGGCTACACCTTC.

The rearrangement joins TRBV7-3 to TRBJ2-1; D not resolved. V dropped 2 bases and J dropped 12 bases, with 14 bases sitting between them. Germline loops: CDR1 SGHTA, CDR2 FQGTGA. The CDR3 sequence is 13 residues long. The CDR3 region is CASSLDQTMRQFF. The CDR3 region has the DNA TGTGCCAGCAGCTTAGACCAAACAATGAGGCAGTTCTTC.

This clonotype was seen at least ten times. The V call is TRBV10-3, the J call TRBJ2-2, with TRBD2 identical over 10 bases. The CDR3 extends over 16 amino acids. The germline CDR1 and CDR2 sequences are ENHRY and SYGVKD. After removal of 7 bases from V and 1 base from J, the junction contained 6 bases not matched to a gene. DNA for the CDR3: TGTGCCATCAATCAAAGGACTAGCGGGAACACCGGGGAGCTGTTTTTT. It yields the protein CAINQRTSGNTGELFF.

The chain links TRBV20-1 to TRBJ2-7; D not resolved. The CDR3 has 13 residues. CDR1 and CDR2 from the germline V gene are DFQATT and SNEGSKA (reference sequence). V lost 6 bases, J lost 2 bases, and 14 bases lay in between. The CDR3 protein is CSALGSRPYEQYF. DNA of the CDR3: TGCAGTGCGCTTGGCAGCCGTCCCTACGAGCAGTACTTC.

About this clonotype: The CDR3 does not end in the conserved phenylalanine or tryptophan, so this is likely a read error. It is unclear where the CDR3 begins or ends on the DNA, so no DNA is shown, and the CDR3 is as TCRdb lists it. CDR3 in amino acids: CASRANLA. V usage is TRBV6-5 and J usage is TRBJ2-7; the table calls TRBD2, which could not be checked here. CDR1 and CDR2 (germline): MNHEY, SVGAGI. The CDR3 has 8 residues if both end residues are counted.

The V and J genes are TRBV20-1 and TRBJ2-5; unclear D gene. This CDR3 has 12 amino acids. Trimming removed 1 base at V and 3 bases at J, with 6 bases between. CDR1 is DFQATT and CDR2 is SNEGSKA in the germline V gene (reference sequence). For the CDR3, the DNA is TGCAGTGCTAGAGGGTTAGAAGAGACCCAGTACTTC. Its translation: CSARGLEETQYF.

The chain joins TRBV15 to TRBJ1-1; 7 bases align to TRBD1. This CDR3 has 16 residues. CDR1 and CDR2 (germline): LNHNV, YYDKDF (reference sequence). V shed 5 bases, J shed 3 bases, and the junction held 12 bases outside the gene matches. The CDR3, as DNA: TGTGCCACCAGCCATCGCAGGGGGGTGGTGGACACTGAAGCTTTCTTT. Translating it yields CATSHRRGVVDTEAFF.

In the case of this clonotype: This likely comes from a read error, as the CDR3 has no conserved phenylalanine or tryptophan at its end. Because the CDR3's place on the DNA is in doubt, the DNA is left out and the CDR3 is given as listed by TCRdb. The rearrangement uses TRBV9 and TRBJ1-6; the table's D call, TRBD1, has no DNA check behind it. Germline assignment: CDR1 SGDLS and CDR2 YYNGEE. Counting both end residues, the CDR3 totals 10 amino acids. This CDR3 reads CASSVSGLPS.

V gene TRBV20-1 combines with J gene TRBJ2-5; D is unresolved. CDR1 and CDR2 from the germline V gene are DFQATT and SNEGSKA (reference sequence). V dropped 5 bases and J dropped 2 bases, with 9 bases sitting between them. The CDR3 is 12 residues long. The DNA of the CDR3 is TGCAGTGCTCTTCCAGTACAAGAGACCCAGTACTTC. As protein: CSALPVQETQYF.

Concerning this clonotype: A much larger clone is a single base away; this may be a read error. The CDR3 end shows no conserved phenylalanine or tryptophan, and so a read error is likely. The chain joins TRBV12-3 or TRBV12-4 to TRBJ1-1; D is uncertain. The CDR3 extends over 14 amino acids. V was shortened by 5 bases and J by 4 bases, with 14 bases between the two germline ends. The CDR3: CASSRLGRPTEAFL. The CDR3 DNA is TGTGCCAGCAGTCGCCTGGGGAGACCCACTGAAGCTTTCCTT.

This clonotype was observed many times. The J gene is TRBJ1-4, the V gene TRBV5-8, with TRBD1 as a possible D gene (6 bases). The CDR3 totals 14 residues. Between the trimmed V and J ends, which lost 2 bases and 7 bases, there was a span of 12 bases. Germline V CDR1 and CDR2: SGHTS, YDEGEE. The CDR3 nucleotides read TGTGCCAGCAGCTTAGGGGGATTCGGTGAAAAACTGTTTTTT. It is translated as CASSLGGFGEKLFF.

V usage is TRBV10-1 and J usage is TRBJ2-5, with D perhaps matching TRBD2 (5 bases). CDR1 and CDR2 from the germline V gene are WNHNN and SYGVQD (reference sequence). The CDR3 extends over 16 amino acids. V was pared by 2 bases and J by 1 base, with 14 bases between. The CDR3 loop reads CASSENSSPSQETQYF. DNA of the CDR3: TGCGCCAGCAGTGAGAACTCTAGCCCTAGCCAAGAGACCCAGTACTTC.

The chain links TRBV12-3 or TRBV12-4 to TRBJ1-4, with unresolved D. Trimming left V 5 bases short and J 8 bases short, with 15 bases between. The length of the CDR3 is 14 residues. The CDR3 DNA is TGTGCCAGCAGTGGTCTGGGCAGGACGGAAAAACTGTTTTTT. It encodes CASSGLGRTEKLFF.

This clonotype was counted many times. The genes are TRBV11-2 and TRBJ1-1; D not resolved. Trimming took off 4 bases at V and 0 bases at J, with 6 bases between the two ends. Germline V gene data show CDR1 as SGHAT and CDR2 as FQNNGV. There are 13 residues in the CDR3. The CDR3 DNA reads as TGTGCCAGCAGCTCCCCCATGAACACTGAAGCTTTCTTT. This translates into CASSSPMNTEAFF.

In the case of this clonotype: A much more abundant neighbour one base away suggests this may be a read error. The V gene is TRBV11-2, the J gene TRBJ2-2; D might be TRBD2 (5 bases). Germline loops: CDR1 SGHAT, CDR2 FQNNGV. The CDR3 has 14 amino acids. CDR3 sequence reads: CANSLVASSGELFF. CDR3 in DNA: TGTGCCAACAGCTTAGTGGCTAGCTCCGGGGAGCTGTTTTTT.

This clonotype showed up many times. This chain uses TRBV7-2 with TRBJ2-2; the D call may be TRBD1 or TRBD2 (5 bases each). V gave up 5 bases and J gave up 6 bases, with 10 bases separating them. The germline V gene has CDR1 SGHTA and CDR2 FQGNSA. The CDR3 is 13 residues long. The CDR3 DNA sequence: TGTGCCAGCAGCCCTGGGGGTCCCGGGGAGCTGTTTTTT. Protein: CASSPGGPGELFF.

The genes are TRBV10-3 and TRBJ2-7, with 8 bases matching TRBD2. The CDR3 covers 15 residues. Looked up from germline, CDR1 is ENHRY and CDR2 is SYGVKD. The J segment lost 5 bases and the V segment lost 3 bases, leaving 9 bases of the junction unmatched. CDR3 sequence: CAISEREGQGNEQYF. The CDR3 coding sequence is TGTGCCATCAGTGAACGGGAGGGCCAAGGCAACGAGCAGTACTTC.

As regards this clonotype: The missing conserved phenylalanine or tryptophan at the end of this CDR3 makes a read error likely. The CDR3 region has the DNA TGCACCAGCAGCTTGAACCCCGGGAGCCCGAACACTGAAGCTTTCTCT. Translated: CTSSLNPGSPNTEAFS. This rearrangement joins TRBV5-1 to TRBJ1-1; no firm D call. Germline V gene lookup returns CDR1 SGHRS and CDR2 YFSETQ. The CDR3 covers 16 residues.

The chain couples TRBV29-1 to TRBJ2-5; weak D call: TRBD1 (6 bases). The germline V gene has CDR1 SQVTM and CDR2 ANQGSEA. Trimming took off 7 bases at V and 2 bases at J, with 14 bases between the two ends. The CDR3 is 13 amino acids. The CDR3 loop is CSGISGQQETQYF. The CDR3 region has the DNA TGCAGCGGAATATCGGGACAACAAGAGACCCAGTACTTC.

The chain recombines TRBV24-1 with TRBJ2-5; 11 bases match TRBD1. V lost 0 bases to trimming and J lost 5 bases; unmatched junction nucleotides: 4. CDR3 length: 16 residues. CDR1 and CDR2 (germline): KGHDR, SFDVKD. The DNA of the CDR3 is TGTGCCACCAGTGATTTGCGGGACAGGGGGATTGAGACCCAGTACTTC. This codes for CATSDLRDRGIETQYF.

This chain uses TRBV7-8 with TRBJ2-7; the D is unclear. V was pared by 5 bases and J by 5 bases, with 10 bases between. Germline assignment: CDR1 SGHVS and CDR2 FQNEAQ. The CDR3 runs 12 residues. The CDR3 bases are TGTGCCAGCAGCCCGAGAAAGCACGAGCAGTACTTC. It codes for CASSPRKHEQYF.

V gene TRBV19 combines with J gene TRBJ2-6; D unresolved. Germline CDR1 is LNHDA and CDR2 is SQIVND (reference sequence). The CDR3 extends over 15 amino acids. V was clipped by 5 bases and J by 0 bases, with 8 bases between them. In DNA form, the CDR3 reads TGTGCCAGTAGTCCCTACAACTCTGGGGCCAACGTCCTGACTTTC. It translates to CASSPYNSGANVLTF.

About this clonotype itself: The CDR3 ends on some other residue instead of the conserved phenylalanine or tryptophan, so this is likely a read error. The limits of the CDR3 on the DNA are not certain, so only TCRdb's listed CDR3 is given. The chain links TRBV19 to TRBJ1-1. Inclusive of both ends, the CDR3 amounts to 12 amino acids. The germline CDR1 and CDR2 sequences are LNHDA and SQIVND (reference sequence). CDR3 sequence reads: CASSIPPTEACV.